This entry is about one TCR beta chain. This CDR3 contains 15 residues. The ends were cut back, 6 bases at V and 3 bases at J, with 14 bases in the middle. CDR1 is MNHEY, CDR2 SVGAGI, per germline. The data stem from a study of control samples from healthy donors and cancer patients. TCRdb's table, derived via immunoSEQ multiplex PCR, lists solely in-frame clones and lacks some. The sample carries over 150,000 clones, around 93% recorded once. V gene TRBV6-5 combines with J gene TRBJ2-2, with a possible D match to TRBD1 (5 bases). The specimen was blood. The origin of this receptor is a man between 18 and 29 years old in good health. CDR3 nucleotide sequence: TGTGCCAGCAGCATGGACAACCGATACACCGGGGAGCTGTTTTTT. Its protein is CASSMDNRYTGELFF.